This passage covers 18 T cell receptor beta chains from one sample sequenced in a study of blood T cell repertoires in COVID-19. Here immunoSEQ multiplex PCR was the method, and the copy in TCRdb shows in-frame clones only, minus some. This table holds about 240,000 clones, approximately 80% found once. The specimen was peripheral blood. The receptor set was obtained from a woman younger than 30 with acute or convalescent COVID-19.

This clone occurred once. The V and J genes are TRBV7-3 and TRBJ2-2; 7 nucleotides line up with TRBD1. Germline-derived CDR1 and CDR2 are SGHTA and FQGTGA. The V and J ends lost 5 bases and 6 bases, in that order; junction bases with no gene match: 0. This CDR3 spans 12 amino acids. The CDR3 nucleotides read TGTGCCAGCAGCCAGGGGGCCGGGGAGCTGTTTTTT. This encodes CASSQGAGELFF. Together with reference TRBV7-3 and TRBJ2-2, the CDR3 gives the full variable domain: GAGVSQTPSNKVTEKGKYVELRCDPISGHTALYWYRQSLGQGPEFLIYFQGTGAADDSGLPNDRFFAVRPEGSVSTLKIQRTERGDSAVYLCASSQGAGELFFGEGSRLTVL.

The V gene is TRBV29-1, the J gene TRBJ2-5; tentative D call: TRBD2 (6 bases). CDR1 is SQVTM, CDR2 ANQGSEA, per germline. Trimming left V 7 bases short and J 2 bases short, with 17 bases between. This CDR3 is built from 14 residues. The CDR3 here is CSAPGGAVQETQYF. CDR3 nucleotide sequence: TGCAGCGCCCCCGGCGGGGCGGTACAAGAGACCCAGTACTTC.

The chain combines TRBV19 with TRBJ2-1; D not certain. Trimming cost V 4 bases and J 0 bases, with 10 bases left between them. CDR1 and CDR2 (germline): LNHDA, SQIVND (reference sequence). The CDR3 extends over 15 amino acids. CDR3 loop: CASSTAPSSYNEQFF. The CDR3 DNA reads as TGTGCCAGTAGTACTGCACCCAGCTCCTACAATGAGCAGTTCTTC.

V is TRBV27 and J is TRBJ2-2; D is unresolved. With 0 bases removed from V and 6 bases from J, the gap between germline ends came to 5 bases. This CDR3 is 13 amino acids long. The germline V gene has CDR1 MNHEY and CDR2 SMNVEV (reference sequence). CDR3 sequence reads: CASSLSLSGELFF. CDR3 nucleotides: TGTGCCAGCAGTTTATCGCTATCCGGGGAGCTGTTTTTT.

J is TRBJ2-5 and V is TRBV19, with TRBD2 matching over 15 bases. J gave up 5 bases and V 4 bases, and 5 bases lay outside the gene matches. CDR3 size: 16 residues. The germline CDR1 and CDR2 sequences are LNHDA and SQIVND (reference sequence). DNA of the CDR3: TGTGCCAGTAGTAATCCGGGACTAGCGGGAGGCGAGACCCAGTACTTC. It codes for CASSNPGLAGGETQYF.

The chain has TRBV5-1 and TRBJ1-1; TRBD1 matches at 7 bases. Germline V gene data show CDR1 as SGHRS and CDR2 as YFSETQ. CDR3 size: 18 residues. V was pared by 1 base and J by 0 bases, with 12 bases of the junction left unmatched. The CDR3 protein is CASSLILRDRNVNTEAFF. The CDR3 nucleotides are TGCGCCAGCAGCTTGATCCTCCGGGACAGAAATGTGAACACTGAAGCTTTCTTT.

The chain uses TRBV3-1 (or the pseudogene TRBV3-2) and TRBJ1-6; D might be TRBD1 (5 bases). Germline CDR1 and CDR2: LGHDT and YNNKEL (reference sequence). The CDR3 is made up of 14 amino acids. V was shortened by 4 bases and J by 9 bases, with 13 bases between the two germline ends. For the CDR3, the DNA is TGTGCCAGCAGCCCCTGGGGGGATTTTTCACCCCTCCACTTT. Its protein is CASSPWGDFSPLHF.

The J gene is TRBJ1-4, the V gene TRBV4-1, with 7 bases identical to TRBD1. The germline CDR1 and CDR2 sequences are MGHRA and YSYEKL. The CDR3 is made up of 17 amino acids. With 1 base clipped from V and 4 bases from J, the junction kept 9 bases outside the gene matches. In nucleotides, the CDR3 is TGCGCCAGCAGCCAAGCCGGGACAGATATTATTAATGAAAAACTGTTTTTT. As protein: CASSQAGTDIINEKLFF.

This chain links TRBV5-1 with TRBJ1-4; D not resolved. Germline V CDR1 and CDR2: SGHRS, YFSETQ. This CDR3 has 13 amino acids. Trimming removed 0 bases from V and 4 bases from J, with 4 bases in between. CDR3 loop: CASSLGYNEKLFF. As DNA, the CDR3 is TGCGCCAGCAGCTTGGGTTATAATGAAAAACTGTTTTTT.

V and J are TRBV6-2 or TRBV6-3 and TRBJ2-5; 9 bases agree with TRBD2. The CDR3 consists of 16 residues. The germline CDR1 and CDR2 sequences are MNHEY and SVGEGT. Unmatched junction bases numbered 8, after V lost 6 bases and J lost 0 bases. This CDR3 reads CASSPGLASYQETQYF. The CDR3 nucleotides are TGTGCCAGCAGCCCAGGACTAGCGTCGTACCAAGAGACCCAGTACTTC.

The J gene is TRBJ1-1, the V gene TRBV27; the D is unclear. The length of the CDR3 is 14 residues. CDR1 and CDR2 (germline): MNHEY, SMNVEV (reference sequence). With 4 bases removed from V and 3 bases from J, the gap between germline ends came to 12 bases. The CDR3, as DNA: TGTGCCAGCAGTTCCCCCTCAGGTTACACTGAAGCTTTCTTT. Protein sequence: CASSSPSGYTEAFF.

This rearrangement joins TRBV2 to TRBJ2-3; TRBD2 aligns across 8 bases. This CDR3 region has 16 residues. Trimming removed 8 bases from V and 0 bases from J; junction bases left unmatched: 10. Germline CDR1 and CDR2: SNHLY and FYNNEI. In nucleotides, the CDR3 is TGTGCCAGCTCCGCCGGACTAGCTCCTAGCACAGATACGCAGTATTTT. It yields the protein CASSAGLAPSTDTQYF.

The DNA of the CDR3 is TGTGCCAGCAGCGTTGGTGTGACTAGCGGGAGCTACGAGCAGTACTTC. It translates to CASSVGVTSGSYEQYF. This rearrangement joins TRBV9 to TRBJ2-7; 12 nucleotides line up with TRBD2. The V gene's germline CDR1 is SGDLS and CDR2 YYNGEE. V lost 2 bases, J lost 3 bases, and 6 bases stayed unmatched. The CDR3 totals 16 residues.

The rearrangement joins TRBV27 to TRBJ2-2; 11 bases are a match to TRBD1. CDR3 size: 15 residues. The trim removed 5 bases at V and 7 bases at J, leaving 6 bases unmatched. Germline V gene sequence: CDR1 MNHEY, CDR2 SMNVEV (reference sequence). CDR3 DNA sequence: TGTGCCAGCAGTCCCTGGACAGGGGGCCTCGGGGAGCTGTTTTTT. Residues: CASSPWTGGLGELFF.

The V gene is TRBV28, the J gene TRBJ1-6, with a tentative D call TRBD1 (5 bases). The CDR3 contains 13 residues. Trimming took 11 bases from V and 0 from J, leaving 8 bases between them. Germline V gives CDR1 MDHEN, CDR2 SYDVKM. As DNA, the CDR3 is TGTGCCGGGGGGGACTCCTATAATTCACCCCTCCACTTT. Protein product: CAGGDSYNSPLHF.

This chain connects TRBV30 to TRBJ1-4; 8 nucleotides match TRBD1. The length of the CDR3 is 14 residues. The V gene end was trimmed by 1 base and the J gene end by 8 bases; junction bases not matched to a gene: 6. The germline V gene encodes CDR1 GTSNPN and CDR2 SVGIG (reference sequence). DNA of the CDR3: TGTGCCTGGAGTGACAGGGGGGGGTACGAAAAACTGTTTTTT. The encoded protein is CAWSDRGGYEKLFF.

The rearrangement uses TRBV5-1 and TRBJ1-1, with 9 positions matching TRBD1. Germline trimming cut 0 bases from V and 7 bases from J; bases unmatched to any gene: 7. The CDR3 totals 15 residues. From germline, CDR1 is SGHRS and CDR2 YFSETQ. The CDR3 region has the DNA TGCGCCAGCAGCTTGGAGAACAGGGGGCAAGGTGAAGCTTTCTTT. Translated: CASSLENRGQGEAFF.

V gene TRBV18 combines with J gene TRBJ2-7; 11 bases match TRBD2. The CDR3 is 16 amino acids. J gave up 4 bases and V 2 bases, and 7 bases lay outside the gene matches. Per the germline V gene, CDR1 is KGHSH and CDR2 is LQKENI. The DNA for the CDR3 is TGTGCCAGCTCACCATCCCTGACTAGCGGGATATACGAGCAGTACTTC. It yields the protein CASSPSLTSGIYEQYF.